These 12 T cell receptor beta chains were all obtained from the same sample, sequenced in a study of blood T cell repertoires in COVID-19. The data were produced by immunoSEQ multiplex PCR, yet TCRdb's version contains in-frame clones alone and is incomplete. The sample contains 50,000 to 75,000 clones, approximately 79% of which appear only once. Material: peripheral blood. The origin of the receptors is an elderly woman with active or convalescent COVID-19.

The chain recombines TRBV18 with TRBJ1-2, with a tentative D call TRBD1 (6 bases). The CDR3 covers 16 residues. Trimming removed 3 bases from V and 4 bases from J, with 18 bases in between. The germline gives CDR1 KGHSH, CDR2 LQKENI. This CDR3 is CASSPITGTPGYGYTF. The CDR3, as DNA: TGTGCCAGCTCACCGATTACAGGGACCCCAGGCTATGGCTACACCTTC.

V usage is TRBV19 and J usage is TRBJ2-7, with D hard to call. CDR3 length equals 12 residues. V lost 5 bases to trimming and J lost 3 bases, with 8 bases between them. Germline-derived CDR1 and CDR2 are LNHDA and SQIVND (reference sequence). CDR3 loop: CASSLTGYEQYF. CDR3 coding DNA: TGTGCCAGTAGTCTTACTGGCTACGAGCAGTACTTC.

The chain combines TRBV5-5 with TRBJ1-2; D possibly corresponds to TRBD1 (6 bases). Per the germline V gene, CDR1 is SGHKS and CDR2 is YYEKEE (reference sequence). CDR3 length: 13 residues. V was cut by 0 bases and J by 5 bases, with 8 bases left in between. CDR3: CASSLVQGYGYTF. CDR3 nucleotides: TGTGCCAGCAGCTTGGTTCAGGGGTATGGCTACACCTTC.

The chain recombines TRBV7-6 with TRBJ1-6, with 7 bases identical to TRBD1. CDR3 size: 15 residues. Germline loops: CDR1 SGHVS, CDR2 FNYEAQ. V gave up 4 bases and J gave up 0 bases; unmatched junction bases: 0. This CDR3 is CASSSGGSYNSPLHF. CDR3 coding DNA: TGTGCCAGCAGCTCAGGGGGCTCCTATAATTCACCCCTCCACTTT.

The rearrangement joins TRBV9 to TRBJ2-1; TRBD2 aligns across 11 bases. Germline-derived CDR1 and CDR2 are SGDLS and YYNGEE. This CDR3 has 15 amino acids. V shed 3 bases, J shed 6 bases, and the junction held 5 bases outside the gene matches. DNA for the CDR3: TGTGCCAGCAGCGCTAGCGGGGGGTTCGCCAATGAGCAGTTCTTC. It is translated as CASSASGGFANEQFF.

The rearrangement joins TRBV19 to TRBJ2-2, with a weak D call TRBD2 (5 bases). There are 15 residues in the CDR3. V lost 6 bases and J lost 0, with 11 bases in between. CDR1 and CDR2 from the germline V gene are LNHDA and SQIVND (reference sequence). The CDR3: CASSGVQANTGELFF. The CDR3, as DNA: TGTGCCAGTAGCGGGGTGCAGGCGAACACCGGGGAGCTGTTTTTT.

This chain joins TRBV27 and TRBJ1-4; 9 nucleotides align to TRBD1. This CDR3 spans 14 amino acids. The junction had 3 bases not matched to a gene; V was cut back by 6 bases and J by 4 bases. The germline V gene encodes CDR1 MNHEY and CDR2 SMNVEV (reference sequence). CDR3 bases: TGTGCCAGCAGCCGGACAGGGGTTAATGAAAAACTGTTTTTT. Protein product: CASSRTGVNEKLFF.

This clone was found a few times. The chain couples TRBV24-1 to TRBJ2-5; 9 bases line up with TRBD1. The germline CDR1 and CDR2 sequences are KGHDR and SFDVKD. The CDR3 contains 15 residues. After removal of 4 bases from V and 4 bases from J, the junction contained 6 bases not matched to a gene. CDR3 DNA sequence: TGTGCCACCAGTGACGCGGGACAGGGATTAGAGACCCAGTACTTC. Translated, it gives CATSDAGQGLETQYF.

This chain uses TRBV5-1 with TRBJ2-3; 7 positions agree with TRBD2. Per the germline V gene, CDR1 is SGHRS and CDR2 is YFSETQ. The CDR3 covers 14 residues. V trimming: 5 bases; J trimming: 2 bases; junction bases outside the gene matches: 5. CDR3 residues: CASRPSGITDTQYF. CDR3 coding DNA: TGCGCCAGCAGACCTAGCGGAATCACAGATACGCAGTATTTT.

The chain employs TRBV20-1 and TRBJ1-2; 9 bases align to TRBD1. V shed 3 bases, J shed 8 bases, and the junction held 7 bases outside the gene matches. This CDR3 comprises 13 residues. Germline loops: CDR1 DFQATT, CDR2 SNEGSKA (reference sequence). The CDR3, as DNA: TGCAGTGCTAGTGACAGGGGGATGAGCGGCTACACCTTC. Its protein product is CSASDRGMSGYTF.

The chain employs TRBV28 and TRBJ1-4; no firm D call. Germline assignment: CDR1 MDHEN and CDR2 SYDVKM. V lost 4 bases and J 0 bases, leaving 9 bases between the germline ends. The CDR3 length is 15 residues. CDR3 amino acids: CASSSQSATNEKLFF. DNA of the CDR3: TGTGCCAGCAGTTCACAAAGTGCAACTAATGAAAAACTGTTTTTT.

This chain links TRBV9 with TRBJ2-3; 8 nucleotides match TRBD2. The CDR3 totals 16 residues. CDR1 is SGDLS and CDR2 is YYNGEE in the germline V gene. J lost 3 bases, V lost 4 bases, and 10 bases had no gene match. The chain's CDR3 is CASSPPGGGTTDTQYF. The CDR3 nucleotides are TGTGCCAGCAGCCCCCCAGGCGGGGGGACAACAGATACGCAGTATTTT.